This T cell receptor (beta chain) stems from a study of metastatic and nonmetastatic thyroid tumors. Study-wide background: Both malignant and benign thyroid patients supplied peripheral blood and tumor or nodule tissue samples, across which the repertoires of these patients were then compared. Findings of the study overall: Significantly higher TCR beta diversity was reportedly seen in malignant thyroid tumors than benign nodules, in blood and tumor.

No patient had received any treatment before thyroid surgery. This CDR3 is 14 amino acids long. The V gene's germline CDR1 is MNHNY and CDR2 SVGAGI (reference sequence). V lost 2 bases, J lost 2 bases, and 7 bases lay in between. This clone was recorded many times. Its antigen is unknown. In the same sample, other DNA sequences code for this CDR3. Original data processing: CDR3 differences across clinicopathological groups were used to build a distant-metastasis classifier for papillary thyroid cancer. TCRdb re-analyzed the PCR reads through MiXCR. These V and J calls are TCRdb output, not the study's own analysis. The data contain tens of thousands of clones, 12% of them singletons.

Material for sequencing was blood. This sequence was found in a female donor with papillary thyroid cancer or a benign thyroid nodule (not recorded which). Some clones in this sample may be carry-over from other donors' samples. This rearrangement joins TRBV6-6 to TRBJ2-1; a weak D match, TRBD1 (5 bases). The CDR3 DNA reads as TGTGCCAGCAGTTACCAGGGCGCCTACAATGAGCAGTTCTTC. Translating it yields CASSYQGAYNEQFF.